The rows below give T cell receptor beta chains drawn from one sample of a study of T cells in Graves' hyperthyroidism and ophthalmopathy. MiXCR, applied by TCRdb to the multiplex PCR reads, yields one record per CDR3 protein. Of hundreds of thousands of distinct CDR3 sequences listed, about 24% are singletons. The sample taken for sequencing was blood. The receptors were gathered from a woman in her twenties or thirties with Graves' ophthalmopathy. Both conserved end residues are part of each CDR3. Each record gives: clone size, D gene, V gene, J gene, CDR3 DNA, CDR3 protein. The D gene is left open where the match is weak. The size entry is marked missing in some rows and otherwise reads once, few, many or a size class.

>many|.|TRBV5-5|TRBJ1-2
TGTGCCAGCAGCTTTGTAAAGGGAGTTACTAACTATGGCTACACCTTC
CASSFVKGVTNYGYTF
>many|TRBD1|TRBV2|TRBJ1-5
TGTGCCAGCAGTTTCGGACAGGGAGTTCAGCCCCAGCATTTT
CASSFGQGVQPQHF
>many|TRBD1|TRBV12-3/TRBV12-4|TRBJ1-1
TGTGCCAGCAGCGTCCCGGGACAGGGGTTGAACACTGAAGCTTTCTTT
CASSVPGQGLNTEAFF
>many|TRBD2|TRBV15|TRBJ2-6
TGTGCCACCAGCAGAAGTACTAGCGGGGGGCCCGACTCTGGGGCCAACGTCCTGACTTTC
CATSRSTSGGPDSGANVLTF
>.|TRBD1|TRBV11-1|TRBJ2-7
TGTGCCAGCAGCGGACAGGGGGCGGAGGATATCTACGAGCAGTACTTC
CASSGQGAEDIYEQYF
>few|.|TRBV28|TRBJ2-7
TGTGCCACCAGGAGTGAGGGCTACGAGCAGTACTTC
CATRSEGYEQYF
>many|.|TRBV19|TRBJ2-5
TGTGCCAGTAAAAGGGTCGGGGAGACCCAGTACTTC
CASKRVGETQYF
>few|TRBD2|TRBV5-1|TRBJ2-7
TGCGCCAGCAGCTTGGGTGGAGCGGGGGACTCCTACGAGCAGTACTTC
CASSLGGAGDSYEQYF
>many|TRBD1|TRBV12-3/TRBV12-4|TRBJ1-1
TGTGCCAGCAGTCAGACAGGGGTCTCTGAAGCTTTCTTT
CASSQTGVSEAFF
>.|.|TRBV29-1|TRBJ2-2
TGCAGCGTTGATGAGGCGGGCACCGGGGAGCTGTTTTTT
CSVDEAGTGELFF
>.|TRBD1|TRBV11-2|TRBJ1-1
TGTGCCAGCAGCTTATCCAGACAGGGAGGCACTGAAGCTTTCTTT
CASSLSRQGGTEAFF
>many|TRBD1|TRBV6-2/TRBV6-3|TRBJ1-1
TGTGCCAGCAGTTACTCGAGGGGGACAGGGGCAGCTTTCTTT
CASSYSRGTGAAFF
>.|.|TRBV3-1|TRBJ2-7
TGTGCCAGCAGCCAAGACCCAGGAACCCACGAGCAGTACTTC
CASSQDPGTHEQYF
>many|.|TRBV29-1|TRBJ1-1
TGCAGCGTAAACAGGAACACTGAAGCTTTCTTT
CSVNRNTEAFF
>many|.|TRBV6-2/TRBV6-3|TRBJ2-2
TGTGCCAGCAGTTGGACGGATCTCCGCCCGAACACCGGGGAGCTGTTTTTT
CASSWTDLRPNTGELFF
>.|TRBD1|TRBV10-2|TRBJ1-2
TGCGCCAGCAGTCCCGGGACAGGAGTTGGTGGCTACACCTTC
CASSPGTGVGGYTF
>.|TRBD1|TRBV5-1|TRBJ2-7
TGCGCCAGCAGCTCATCGACAGGGAGCTACGAGCAGTACTTC
CASSSSTGSYEQYF
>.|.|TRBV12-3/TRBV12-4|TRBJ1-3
TGTGCCAGCAGTCAACAGAACTCTGGAAACACCATATATTTT
CASSQQNSGNTIYF
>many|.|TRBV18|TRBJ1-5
TGTGCCAGCTCACCAAGATCACTCGGGGTGCCCCAGCATTTT
CASSPRSLGVPQHF
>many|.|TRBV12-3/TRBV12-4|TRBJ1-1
TGTGCCAGCACCCGAGAGGGTAAGGCTGAAGCTTTCTTT
CASTREGKAEAFF
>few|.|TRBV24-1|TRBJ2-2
TGTGCCACCATGGCAGGGCCCACCGGGGAGCTGTTTTTT
CATMAGPTGELFF
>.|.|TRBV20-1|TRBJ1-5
TGCAGTGCTACAGGGGTTGGCCAGCCCCAGCATTTT
CSATGVGQPQHF
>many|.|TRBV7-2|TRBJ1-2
TGTGCCAGCAGCTCCCCGAGGGAACGAGGGGGCTACACCTTC
CASSSPRERGGYTF
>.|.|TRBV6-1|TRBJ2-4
TGTGCCAGCAGCCCCATTATTGGGCGACTAGCCAAAAACATTCAGTACTTC
CASSPIIGRLAKNIQYF
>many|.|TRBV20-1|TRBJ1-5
TGCAGTGCTCACACAGGGAATCAGCCCCAGCATTTT
CSAHTGNQPQHF
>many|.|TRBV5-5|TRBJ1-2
TGTGCCAGCAGCCCCGACAGCCTGGATGGCTACACCTTC
CASSPDSLDGYTF
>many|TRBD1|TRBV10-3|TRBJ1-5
TGTGCCGCCCGCGGGGACAGTAGCAATCAGCCCCAGCATTTT
CAARGDSSNQPQHF
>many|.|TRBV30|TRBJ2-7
TGTGCCTGGGGGAATTCCTACGAGCAGTACTTC
CAWGNSYEQYF
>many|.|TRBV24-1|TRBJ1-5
TGTGCCACCAGCGCGGGCTTCAATCAGCCCCAGCATTTT
CATSAGFNQPQHF
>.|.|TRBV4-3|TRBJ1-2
TGCGCCAGCAGCCAAGAACAGGGTAGGGGCTACACCTTC
CASSQEQGRGYTF
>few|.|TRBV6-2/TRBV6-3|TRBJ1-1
TGTGCCAGCAGTTACATTACAGGGCTCATGAACACTGAAGCTTTCTTT
CASSYITGLMNTEAFF
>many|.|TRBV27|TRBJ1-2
TGTGCCAGCCGAAAGGCAGGGGAATATGGCTACACCTTC
CASRKAGEYGYTF
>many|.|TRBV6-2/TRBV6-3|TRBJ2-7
TGTGCCAGCAGTTCCCTATTCAGAGATTCCTACGAGCAGTACTTC
CASSSLFRDSYEQYF
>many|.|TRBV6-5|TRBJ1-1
TGTGCCAGCAGTCCCAGGGGAGGGAGTACTGAAGCTTTCTTT
CASSPRGGSTEAFF
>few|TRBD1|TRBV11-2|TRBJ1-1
TGTGCCAGCAGCCACCGGACAGGGCCGAACACTGAAGCTTTCTTT
CASSHRTGPNTEAFF
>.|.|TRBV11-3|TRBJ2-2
TGTGCCAGCAGCTTAGGGGGGGCAGGGGGTTTGGCGAACACCGGGGAGCTGTTTTTT
CASSLGGAGGLANTGELFF
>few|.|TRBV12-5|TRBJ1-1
TGTGCTAGTGGTCCTACAGGGAGAAACACTGAAGCTTTCTTT
CASGPTGRNTEAFF
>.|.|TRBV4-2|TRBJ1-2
TGTGCCAGCAGCCAGGGATCGGGAGTCTACACCTTC
CASSQGSGVYTF
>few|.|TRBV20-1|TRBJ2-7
TGCAGTGCTCCTAACAGGGTCAGCTCCTACGAGCAGTACTTC
CSAPNRVSSYEQYF
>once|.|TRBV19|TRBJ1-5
TGTGCCAGTAGTCGTATGCCGGAAAATCAGCCCCAGCATTTT
CASSRMPENQPQHF